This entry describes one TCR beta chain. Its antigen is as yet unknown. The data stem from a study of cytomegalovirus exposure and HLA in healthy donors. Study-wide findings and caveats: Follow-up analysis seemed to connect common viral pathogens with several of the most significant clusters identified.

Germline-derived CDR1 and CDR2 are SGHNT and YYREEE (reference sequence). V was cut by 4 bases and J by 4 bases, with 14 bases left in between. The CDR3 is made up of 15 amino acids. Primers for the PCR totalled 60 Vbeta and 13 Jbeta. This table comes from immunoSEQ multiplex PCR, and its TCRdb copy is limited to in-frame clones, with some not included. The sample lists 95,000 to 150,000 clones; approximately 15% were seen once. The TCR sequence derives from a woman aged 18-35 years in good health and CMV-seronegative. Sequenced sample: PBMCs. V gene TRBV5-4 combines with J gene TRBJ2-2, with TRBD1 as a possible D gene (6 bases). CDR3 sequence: CASSPDRTGTGELFF. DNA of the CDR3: TGTGCCAGCAGCCCTGACAGGACTGGCACCGGGGAGCTGTTTTTT.